This T cell receptor beta chain derives from a study of blood T cell repertoires in COVID-19 (dated by TCRdb to 2020 to 2021). In terms of the full investigation: The collaborator samples originated in the United States, Italy and Spain and spanned the acute and convalescent phases of COVID-19. The prospective study material was composed of cDNA or gDNA derived from T cells, B-cell-depleted T cells, or PBMCs. Samples were obtained from the ongoing ImmuneRACE study (first 160 participants) and from over a thousand subjects provided by 6 global collaborators. The dataset comprised deeply sampled blood TCRbeta repertoires from subjects exposed to, actively infected with, or recovered from COVID-19. A freely available public database, intended as a resource for researchers studying the immune response to SARS-CoV-2, is where the repertoires were released. Sample metadata almost always included a de-identified subject ID, COVID-19 status, age in years and sex. HLA class I and class II types, where available, came from metadata supplied by the sample provider rather than from assay-based typing.

On this clone: Its antigen is still unknown. No per-base quality is available; no much larger clone lies one base away.

The germline V gene (reference sequence) yields SGHNT for CDR1 and YYREEE for CDR2. Reading from cysteine to phenylalanine, the CDR3 counts 15 amino acids. The CDR3 DNA has 45 bases and is translated from base 1. V has 4 bases trimmed and J has 4 bases trimmed; junction bases matching no gene number 8. One collaborating source in Seattle enrolled patients during active infection and followed them longitudinally through the course of disease. The collaborating institutions used their own protocols to collect whole blood in K2EDTA tubes. For TCRbeta analysis, collaborators shipped samples as frozen whole blood, isolated PBMCs, or DNA extracted from either of those sample types. What the study reported, not specific to this receptor: Clinical and demographic metadata were provided uncurated, with the amount varying by source and participant.

The immunoSEQ Assay, a bias-controlled multiplex PCR, was used to amplify TCRbeta CDR3 regions from genomic DNA. The study's processing was this. The number of nucleated cells in each sample was estimated by amplification of reference gene primers within the assay. To quantify the absolute abundance of each unique TCRbeta CDR3 rearrangement, sequence reads were collapsed and filtered. Productive Simpson clonality was computed per sample as the square root of Simpson's diversity index over productive rearrangements. As stored in TCRdb, this immuneACCESS dataset retains in-frame rearrangements with V and J assigned. A fraction of the clones does not appear; measured against another copy, unresolved V genes explain less than half of the discrepancy, and the remainder lacks a known reason. D and trimming come from the DNA, and the V and J calls and clone size come from that table. This sample gives hundreds of thousands of clones in total; roughly nine tenths of them show up just once. 11% of the sample goes to the ten largest clones.

The sequence joins TRBV5-4 to TRBJ1-2, with TRBD1 identical over 9 junction bases. The material sequenced was peripheral blood. The source of this sequence is a woman in her 30s with COVID-19, enrolled during active disease. The encoded CDR3 is CASSPTTGGGYGYTF. The base sequence is TGTGCCAGCAGCCCCACGACAGGGGGAGGCTATGGCTACACCTTC.